One sample yielded the 27 T cell receptor beta chains listed below, sequenced in a study of cytomegalovirus exposure and HLA in healthy donors. The PCR employed 60 Vbeta primers together with 13 Jbeta primers. Generated by immunoSEQ multiplex PCR, the TCRdb table keeps only in-frame clones and is missing some. Its clone listing holds roughly 120,000 clones. Sequencing was done on a sample of PBMCs. Receptor source: a man younger than 45 in good health and CMV-seronegative.

The J gene is TRBJ2-7, the V gene TRBV4-3, with 7 bases matching TRBD1. The V gene's germline CDR1 is LGHNA and CDR2 YSLEER. This CDR3 region has 16 residues. Trimming took 0 bases from V and 3 from J; bases not matched to a gene: 8. The CDR3 region has the DNA TGCGCCAGCAGCCAAGACGACGGGACAGACTTCTACGAGCAGTACTTC. It yields the protein CASSQDDGTDFYEQYF.

This chain joins TRBV2 and TRBJ2-2; TRBD1 agrees at 11 bases. The V segment lost 6 bases and the J segment 5 bases; nucleotides outside the gene matches: 5. The germline V gene has CDR1 SNHLY and CDR2 FYNNEI. This CDR3 is built from 15 residues. CDR3: CASRRTGGVTGELFF. CDR3 DNA: TGTGCCAGCAGGAGGACAGGGGGCGTGACCGGGGAGCTGTTTTTT.

This sequence joins TRBV14 and TRBJ2-7; 11 nucleotides match TRBD1. V lost 3 bases to trimming and J lost 4 bases; unmatched junction nucleotides: 5. The length of the CDR3 is 15 residues. The germline V gene has CDR1 SGHDN and CDR2 FVKESK. CDR3 residues: CASSQTGTGGYEQYF. The CDR3 DNA reads TGTGCCAGCAGCCAGACCGGGACAGGGGGATACGAGCAGTACTTC.

V and J are TRBV21-1 and TRBJ2-4; the DNA was not compared with TRBD1, the D call given in the table. TRBV21-1 is noted as a pseudogene. This CDR3 comprises 14 residues. Here the CDR3 reads CASSLDRAGYIQYF. CDR3 nucleotide sequence: TGTGCCAGCAGCCTCGACAGGGCAGGGTACATTCAGTACTTC.

V is TRBV2 and J is TRBJ2-2, with 9 bases identical to TRBD1. The germline gives CDR1 SNHLY, CDR2 FYNNEI. J was trimmed by 5 bases and V by 6 bases; bases with no gene match: 10. The CDR3 is 16 residues long. The CDR3 region has the DNA TGTGCCAGCAGCCTCGGACAGGGGATTGGAACCGGGGAGCTGTTTTTT. Its translation: CASSLGQGIGTGELFF. Complete variable domain (other parts from reference TRBV2 and TRBJ2-2): EPEVTQTPSHQVTQMGQEVILRCVPISNHLYFYWYRQILGQKVEFLVSFYNNEISEKSEIFDDQFSVERPDGSNFTLKIRSTKLEDSAMYFCASSLGQGIGTGELFFGEGSRLTVL.

This chain uses TRBV29-1 with TRBJ2-3; D may be TRBD1 (5 bases). The ends were cut back, 3 bases at V and 1 base at J, with 8 bases in the middle. This CDR3 has 13 amino acids. The germline V gene has CDR1 SQVTM and CDR2 ANQGSEA. The CDR3 coding sequence is TGCAGCGTTGACGAACAGGGCACAGATACGCAGTATTTT. As protein: CSVDEQGTDTQYF.

The chain recombines TRBV6-1 with TRBJ1-5; the D is unclear. The CDR3 runs 14 residues. CDR1 is MNHNS, CDR2 SASEGT, per germline. Trimming took off 7 bases at V and 4 bases at J, with 14 bases between the two ends. The CDR3 protein is CASTRGYPNQPQHF. CDR3 DNA: TGTGCCAGCACTCGAGGGTATCCTAATCAGCCCCAGCATTTT.

In regard to this clone: Additional DNA sequences in this sample encode the identical CDR3. The chain joins TRBV5-1 to TRBJ2-3, with 11 bases fitting TRBD2. The germline CDR1 and CDR2 sequences are SGHRS and YFSETQ. The V and J ends lost 2 bases and 5 bases, in that order; junction bases with no gene match: 1. This CDR3 region has 14 residues. The CDR3 region has the DNA TGCGCCAGCAGCTTTAGCGGGGGGGGAGATACGCAGTATTTT. This sequence encodes CASSFSGGGDTQYF. Full variable domain (missing parts from reference TRBV5-1 and TRBJ2-3): KAGVTQTPRYLIKTRGQQVTLSCSPISGHRSVSWYQQTPGQGLQFLFEYFSETQRNKGNFPGRFSGRQFSNSRSEMNVSTLELGDSALYLCASSFSGGGDTQYFGPGTRLTVL.

This chain joins TRBV11-2 and TRBJ1-1; D might be TRBD1 (5 bases). This CDR3 contains 13 residues. Germline V gene lookup returns CDR1 SGHAT and CDR2 FQNNGV. V dropped 1 base and J dropped 5 bases, with 8 bases sitting between them. The CDR3 is CASSLGGVTEAFF. As DNA, the CDR3 is TGTGCCAGCAGCTTAGGGGGGGTTACTGAAGCTTTCTTT.

This sequence joins TRBV10-3 and TRBJ1-1, with D perhaps matching TRBD1 (6 bases). CDR1 is ENHRY, CDR2 SYGVKD, per germline. Trimming pared 4 bases from V and 7 bases from J, leaving 16 bases between. This CDR3 is built from 14 residues. The CDR3 nucleotides read TGTGCCATCAGTGTAGCAGGGGCCCTGGGTGAAGCTTTCTTT. Translating gives CAISVAGALGEAFF.

This CDR3 is CAISESPGKQGGYTF. The CDR3 coding sequence is TGTGCCATCAGTGAGTCGCCAGGGAAGCAGGGTGGCTACACCTTC. The chain has TRBV10-3 and TRBJ1-2; tentative D call: TRBD1 (5 bases). Germline V gene data show CDR1 as ENHRY and CDR2 as SYGVKD. The CDR3 loop spans 15 amino acids. V was pared by 0 bases and J by 7 bases, with 15 bases between.

This rearrangement joins TRBV7-2 to TRBJ1-2; perhaps TRBD1 as D (6 bases). Germline V lookup: CDR1 SGHTA, CDR2 FQGNSA. The ends were cut back, 5 bases at V and 7 bases at J, with 17 bases in the middle. The CDR3 is made up of 14 amino acids. The CDR3 region is CASSLATGPRGYTF. The CDR3 DNA is TGTGCCAGCAGCCTCGCGACAGGACCGCGTGGCTACACCTTC. Full variable domain (rest looked up from reference TRBV7-2 and TRBJ1-2): GAGVSQSPSNKVTEKGKDVELRCDPISGHTALYWYRQSLGQGLEFLIYFQGNSAPDKSGLPSDRFSAERTGGSVSTLTIQRTQQEDSAVYLCASSLATGPRGYTFGSGTRLTVV.

The genes are TRBV18 and TRBJ1-2, with 7 positions matching TRBD1. V was clipped by 9 bases and J by 5 bases; unmatched bases: 9. The CDR3 is 13 amino acids. The germline V gene encodes CDR1 KGHSH and CDR2 LQKENI. In DNA form, the CDR3 reads TGTGCCAGTCACCCAGGGGGGACGTATGGCTACACCTTC. This gives the protein CASHPGGTYGYTF.

The V call is TRBV18, the J call TRBJ2-2; weak D call: TRBD1 (6 bases). The germline CDR1 and CDR2 sequences are KGHSH and LQKENI. This CDR3 region has 16 residues. V was pared by 1 base and J by 5 bases, with 14 bases between. For the CDR3, the DNA is TGTGCCAGCTCACCACGGGCCAGGGGTGATACCGGGGAGCTGTTTTTT. As protein: CASSPRARGDTGELFF.

The V and J genes are TRBV4-3 and TRBJ2-1; D remains ambiguous. Looked up from germline, CDR1 is LGHNA and CDR2 is YSLEER. Between the trimmed V and J ends, which lost 1 base and 6 bases, there was a span of 13 bases. The length of the CDR3 is 15 residues. The CDR3 bases are TGCGCCAGCAGCCAAGTATCTCCAGCGCCCAATGAGCAGTTCTTC. This sequence encodes CASSQVSPAPNEQFF.

The chain uses TRBV12-5 and TRBJ1-3, with D maybe TRBD1 (6 bases). Trimming took 0 bases from V and 4 from J, leaving 13 bases between them. This CDR3 contains 16 residues. Germline assignment: CDR1 LGHNT and CDR2 FRNRAP. The CDR3 spells CASGLVPRGSGNTIYF. CDR3 DNA sequence: TGTGCTAGTGGTTTGGTTCCCAGGGGTTCCGGAAACACCATATATTTT.

This chain joins TRBV5-1 and TRBJ1-2, with TRBD1 as a possible D gene (5 bases). Trimming removed 6 bases at V and 5 bases at J, with 17 bases between. The length of the CDR3 is 14 residues. CDR1 is SGHRS and CDR2 is YFSETQ in the germline V gene. The CDR3 DNA follows: TGCGCCAGCAACGCGGACACGACTGGGTATGGCTACACCTTC. Translating it yields CASNADTTGYGYTF.

The chain carries TRBV7-9 and TRBJ1-4, with 8 nucleotides matching TRBD1. CDR3 length: 17 amino acids. Germline CDR1 reads SEHNR; CDR2 reads FQNEAQ (reference sequence). Trimming cost V 2 bases and J 3 bases; bases outside gene matches: 8. The CDR3, as DNA: TGTGCCAGCAGCTTATCAGGGGGCCCTTCCGCTAATGAAAAACTGTTTTTT. Its protein product is CASSLSGGPSANEKLFF. The whole variable domain, filled in from reference TRBV7-9 and TRBJ1-4, reads DTGVSQNPRHKITKRGQNVTFRCDPISEHNRLYWYRQTLGQGPEFLTYFQNEAQLEKSRLLSDRFSAERPKGSFSTLEIQRTEQGDSAMYLCASSLSGGPSANEKLFFGSGTQLSVL.

The chain links TRBV9 to TRBJ1-3; D is undetermined. This CDR3 has 17 residues. Germline-derived CDR1 and CDR2 are SGDLS and YYNGEE. The V end was cut by 0 bases, the J end by 2 bases, with 15 bases between. CDR3 DNA sequence: TGTGCCAGCAGCGTAGTGGGTCGGCAGGAACCTGGAAACACCATATATTTT. Protein sequence: CASSVVGRQEPGNTIYF.

The chain recombines TRBV5-6 with TRBJ2-1; 13 nucleotides agree with TRBD2. CDR3 length equals 17 residues. V shed 1 base and J 2 bases; nucleotides not matched to a gene: 3. CDR1 and CDR2 (germline): SGHDT, YYEEEE. The CDR3 DNA reads TGTGCCAGCAGCTTGTGGGGACTAGCGGGGACCTACAATGAGCAGTTCTTC. Amino acid sequence: CASSLWGLAGTYNEQFF.

V usage is TRBV10-3 and J usage is TRBJ2-7, with D perhaps TRBD2 (7 bases). The V gene lost 11 bases and the J gene lost 5 bases, with 16 bases spanning the gap. The CDR3 runs to 12 residues. CDR1 is ENHRY and CDR2 is SYGVKD in the germline V gene. In DNA, the CDR3 is TGTGCCTCAAGGGGGGGGGCCGACGAGCAGTACTTC. Protein: CASRGGADEQYF.

V usage is TRBV6-5 and J usage is TRBJ2-5, with a possible D match to TRBD1 (5 bases). Germline V gene data show CDR1 as MNHEY and CDR2 as SVGAGI. The CDR3 extends over 14 amino acids. V lost 8 bases to trimming and J lost 5 bases, with 18 bases between them. The CDR3 nucleotides read TGTGCCAGCTTAGGGTTAGGGGTTGGGGAGACCCAGTACTTC. This translates into CASLGLGVGETQYF.

The chain joins TRBV9 to TRBJ1-2; TRBD1 is a possible D gene (5 bases). Per the germline V gene, CDR1 is SGDLS and CDR2 is YYNGEE. The CDR3 consists of 16 residues. V was pared by 5 bases and J by 8 bases, with 25 bases between. The CDR3 nucleotides read TGTGCCAGCAGTCGCCTAGGGGCTCACCAGTGGACAGGCTACACCTTC. Its translation: CASSRLGAHQWTGYTF.

The chain combines TRBV29-1 with TRBJ2-1, with D tentatively TRBD2 (6 bases). The CDR3 runs 16 residues. V was trimmed by 4 bases and J by 0 bases, leaving 16 bases between them. The V gene's germline CDR1 is SQVTM and CDR2 ANQGSEA. CDR3 nucleotides: TGCAGCGTTGTATCACTAGCAGAGATCTCCTACAATGAGCAGTTCTTC. This encodes CSVVSLAEISYNEQFF.

This chain connects TRBV7-2 to TRBJ1-1, with 8 bases lining up with TRBD1. The CDR3 loop spans 13 amino acids. Per germline, CDR1 SGHTA and CDR2 FQGNSA. Trimming cost V 5 bases and J 11 bases; bases outside gene matches: 10. The CDR3 nucleotides are TGTGCCAGCAGCCCCGGACAGGGATTGGGGGCTTTCTTT. This encodes CASSPGQGLGAFF.

The chain couples TRBV5-1 to TRBJ2-3, with TRBD2 matching over 8 bases. Germline V gene data show CDR1 as SGHRS and CDR2 as YFSETQ. The J segment lost 4 bases and the V segment lost 2 bases, leaving 12 bases of the junction unmatched. CDR3 length: 17 residues. The CDR3: CASSFGGGGSPPDTQYF. The CDR3 region has the DNA TGCGCCAGCAGCTTTGGCGGCGGGGGGTCCCCCCCAGATACGCAGTATTTT.

CDR3 nucleotides: TGTGCCAGCAGGGATACTAGCGGGGTAACCTACGAGCAGTACTTC. It encodes CASRDTSGVTYEQYF. The genes are TRBV6-6 and TRBJ2-7; 10 bases match TRBD2. Germline CDR1 is MNHNY and CDR2 is SVGAGI (reference sequence). V gave up 6 bases and J gave up 2 bases; unmatched junction bases: 7. The CDR3 is 15 amino acids.